The 17 T cell receptor beta chains below were found in one sample sequenced in a study of cytomegalovirus exposure and HLA in healthy donors. 13 Jbeta primers and 60 Vbeta primers were used for the PCR. Some clones are missing from TCRdb's copy, which holds only in-frame ones; the method was immunoSEQ multiplex PCR. Among under 200,000 clones listed, 75% to 90% were seen once. The sequenced sample was PBMCs. These receptors originate from a male donor in good health and CMV-seronegative.

The chain is built from TRBV7-5 and TRBJ1-1; TRBD1, the D gene given by the table, was not confirmed from the DNA. TRBV7-5 has pseudogene status. The CDR3 extends over 16 amino acids. The CDR3 reads CVRSLPRGGSGTEAFF. As DNA, the CDR3 is TGTGTCAGAAGCTTACCGCGAGGGGGTTCGGGCACTGAAGCTTTCTTT.

The chain recombines TRBV13 with TRBJ2-7; TRBD1 might be the D (6 bases). Germline loops: CDR1 PRHDT, CDR2 FYEKMQ (reference sequence). The CDR3 has 13 amino acids. V lost 5 bases to trimming and J lost 3 bases, with 11 bases between them. The CDR3 protein is CASSPTGVYEQYF. The CDR3 DNA follows: TGTGCCAGCAGCCCGACAGGTGTCTACGAGCAGTACTTC.

The chain has TRBV7-9 and TRBJ2-7, with a possible D match to TRBD2 (6 bases). Trimming cost V 3 bases and J 4 bases, with 16 bases left between them. The CDR3 is 15 residues long. Germline V CDR1 and CDR2: SEHNR, FQNEAQ (reference sequence). In DNA, the CDR3 is TGTGCCAGCAGCTTTAGTCGGAGGGAGCAATACGAGCAGTACTTC. It yields the protein CASSFSRREQYEQYF.

A single count supports this clone. The chain carries TRBV7-9 and TRBJ1-2; no clear D gene. The CDR3 runs 14 residues. Germline-derived CDR1 and CDR2 are SEHNR and FQNEAQ (reference sequence). V lost 8 bases and J lost 3, with 16 bases in between. The CDR3 protein is CASGQSPGYYGYTF. CDR3 DNA sequence: TGTGCCAGCGGTCAAAGTCCCGGGTACTATGGCTACACCTTC.

This chain uses TRBV6-1 with TRBJ2-2, with D tentatively TRBD2 (7 bases). This CDR3 comprises 15 residues. Germline CDR1 is MNHNS and CDR2 is SASEGT. V lost 5 bases, J lost 3 bases, and 13 bases lay in between. CDR3 region: CASSLEGGDTGELFF. DNA for the CDR3: TGTGCCAGCAGTCTCGAGGGGGGGGACACCGGGGAGCTGTTTTTT.

Written as DNA, the CDR3 is TGTGCCAGCAGCGCTTTACAGGGGTCCGATGGCTACACCTTC. Amino acids: CASSALQGSDGYTF. The gene calls are TRBV7-2 and TRBJ1-2; 7 bases are a match to TRBD1. The V and J ends lost 5 bases and 6 bases, in that order; junction bases with no gene match: 9. This CDR3 has 14 amino acids. Germline-derived CDR1 and CDR2 are SGHTA and FQGNSA.

In this sample, this clone turned up a few times. The V gene is TRBV6-4, the J gene TRBJ2-3; TRBD2 aligns across 8 bases. V lost 6 bases, J lost 2 bases, and 1 base stayed unmatched. Per the germline V gene, CDR1 is MRHNA and CDR2 is SNTAGT. The CDR3 runs 13 residues. CDR3 DNA sequence: TGTGCCAGCAGCGGGGGGGCCACAGATACGCAGTATTTT. Its protein product is CASSGGATDTQYF.

CDR3: CASSRDREETQYF. CDR3 in DNA: TGTGCCAGCAGCCGGGACAGGGAAGAGACCCAGTACTTC. This sequence joins TRBV7-2 and TRBJ2-5, with 9 bases aligning to TRBD1. Germline CDR1 reads SGHTA; CDR2 reads FQGNSA. The CDR3 is 13 amino acids. After removal of 5 bases from V and 3 bases from J, the junction contained 1 base not matched to a gene.

This clone was detected only once. The V and J genes are TRBV6-5 and TRBJ1-1, with 7 bases matching TRBD1. Trimming removed 2 bases from V and 2 bases from J; junction bases left unmatched: 5. The CDR3 extends over 15 amino acids. CDR1 and CDR2 (germline): MNHEY, SVGAGI. CDR3 loop: CASSYSGGGNTEAFF. The CDR3 nucleotides are TGTGCCAGCAGTTACAGTGGAGGGGGCAACACTGAAGCTTTCTTT.

This clone was found once. The rearrangement links TRBV6-5 to TRBJ2-4, with unresolved D. Germline V gives CDR1 MNHEY, CDR2 SVGAGI. Trimming removed 4 bases from V and 8 bases from J, with 21 bases in between. CDR3 length: 16 residues. DNA for the CDR3: TGTGCCAGCAGTTCCTCGACCGGCGGTGGTCGTGACATTCAGTACTTC. Translating gives CASSSSTGGGRDIQYF.

As concerns this clone: This same CDR3 is encoded by further DNA sequences in the sample. V gene TRBV5-8 combines with J gene TRBJ2-7; D is ambiguous. Germline CDR1 is SGHTS and CDR2 is YDEGEE. V shed 0 bases and J shed 7 bases, with 11 bases lying between them. This CDR3 has 13 residues. The DNA for the CDR3 is TGTGCCAGCAGCTTGGCCCGACTTCGGGAGCAGTACTTC. Amino acids: CASSLARLREQYF.

The genes are TRBV15 and TRBJ1-2; D perhaps matches TRBD1 (6 bases). The CDR3 is 14 residues long. The V gene's germline CDR1 is LNHNV and CDR2 YYDKDF (reference sequence). Between the trimmed V and J ends, which lost 1 base and 4 bases, there was a span of 10 bases. The CDR3 is CATSRVRGSYGYTF. The CDR3 DNA is TGTGCCACCAGCAGAGTCAGGGGCTCCTATGGCTACACCTTC.

The chain couples TRBV2 to TRBJ1-2; 7 nucleotides agree with TRBD1. V lost 5 bases and J lost 5; bases outside the gene matches: 11. The CDR3 consists of 15 residues. CDR1 SNHLY and CDR2 FYNNEI come from the germline V gene. The CDR3 DNA reads as TGTGCCAGCAGTCCGAATCAGGGGGACGGGTATGGCTACACCTTC. This encodes CASSPNQGDGYGYTF.

This clone occurred once. The gene calls are TRBV10-3 and TRBJ1-6; 8 nucleotides agree with TRBD1. The V segment lost 10 bases and the J segment 0 bases; nucleotides outside the gene matches: 14. The CDR3 sequence is 18 residues long. Per the germline V gene, CDR1 is ENHRY and CDR2 is SYGVKD. CDR3 sequence reads: CATSGAGGESSYNSPLHF. In DNA form, the CDR3 reads TGTGCCACATCCGGGGCAGGGGGCGAGAGCTCCTATAATTCACCCCTCCACTTT.

This chain links TRBV10-1 with TRBJ2-7; maybe TRBD1 (7 bases). The germline V gene has CDR1 WNHNN and CDR2 SYGVQD (reference sequence). This CDR3 has 14 residues. Between the trimmed V and J ends, which lost 4 bases and 3 bases, there was a span of 13 bases. Here the CDR3 DNA reads TGCGCCAGCAGTGGGCCAGGGGGGATCTACGAGCAGTACTTC. Translation gives CASSGPGGIYEQYF.

V is TRBV2 and J is TRBJ1-1, with D possibly being TRBD1 (6 bases). The CDR3 extends over 13 amino acids. Trimming pared 5 bases from V and 4 bases from J, leaving 11 bases between. Germline V CDR1 and CDR2: SNHLY, FYNNEI. This CDR3 reads CASSTGIGTEAFF. The CDR3 nucleotides are TGTGCCAGCAGTACAGGGATCGGCACTGAAGCTTTCTTT.

The gene calls are TRBV2 and TRBJ2-2, with D uncertain. Germline-derived CDR1 and CDR2 are SNHLY and FYNNEI. The germline V and J ends were trimmed by 2 bases and 4 bases, with 11 bases remaining between them. CDR3 length: 15 amino acids. The CDR3 DNA follows: TGTGCCAGCAGTGAACAGGCCAGCCTCACCGGGGAGCTGTTTTTT. Amino acid sequence: CASSEQASLTGELFF.